A selection of T cell receptor beta chains follows, all from one sample in a study of vaccination effects on CD4 cells after COVID-19. These TCRs' antigens remain unknown. Clones were read by immunoSEQ multiplex PCR, and TCRdb kept only the in-frame ones, dropping some. The repertoire holds 70,000 or so clones, with approximately 80% as singletons. The sample in question was CD4+ T cells from PBMCs cultured without peptide, obtained before COVID-19 vaccination. The receptor source for this set is a human donor who received a COVID-19 vaccine. CDR3s include the opening cysteine and the closing phenylalanine or tryptophan.

V gene: TRBV28; J gene: TRBJ1-5; CDR3 protein: CASSLFPGHQPQHF
V gene: TRBV9; J gene: TRBJ2-5; CDR3 protein: CASSVSLEGTQYF
V gene: TRBV19; J gene: TRBJ1-6; CDR3 protein: CASSIPGQDNSPLHF
V gene: TRBV3-1/TRBV3-2; J gene: TRBJ1-1; CDR3 protein: CASSQTSLNTEAFF
V gene: TRBV7-2; J gene: TRBJ1-1; CDR3 protein: CASSPRDRGRTEAFF
V gene: TRBV7-6; J gene: TRBJ2-5; CDR3 protein: CASSPYARDSGGETQYF
V gene: TRBV3-1/TRBV3-2; J gene: TRBJ2-2; CDR3 protein: CASSQSVGELFF
V gene: TRBV19; J gene: TRBJ1-2; CDR3 protein: CASSTPTKRRGYTF
V gene: TRBV9; J gene: TRBJ2-5; CDR3 protein: CASSVGASGGQQETQYF
V gene: TRBV7-2; J gene: TRBJ1-6; CDR3 protein: CASSSPGGGSYNSPLHF
V gene: TRBV13; J gene: TRBJ1-4; CDR3 protein: CASSYGTSPTNEKLFF
V gene: TRBV10-3; J gene: TRBJ2-2; CDR3 protein: CAISEGEKFSGYTGELFF
V gene: TRBV30; J gene: TRBJ2-1; CDR3 protein: CAWSGGLSSYNEQFF
V gene: TRBV7-3; J gene: TRBJ2-3; CDR3 protein: CASSLWGEPSDTQYF
V gene: TRBV7-8; J gene: TRBJ2-5; CDR3 protein: CASSQNTGVQETQYF
V gene: TRBV5-1; J gene: TRBJ1-6; CDR3 protein: CASSLDGVRSPLHF
V gene: TRBV28; J gene: TRBJ1-2; CDR3 protein: CASSLGVRVLGYGYTF
V gene: TRBV5-6; J gene: TRBJ1-6; CDR3 protein: CASSFLGRRGSPLHF
V gene: TRBV7-9; J gene: TRBJ1-1; CDR3 protein: CASSLLDRGEAFF
V gene: TRBV6-4; J gene: TRBJ1-1; CDR3 protein: CASSALTGGRGEAFF
V gene: TRBV4-1; J gene: TRBJ2-5; CDR3 protein: CASSQGEDRDLETQYF
V gene: TRBV30; J gene: TRBJ1-5; CDR3 protein: CAWSQTTVSVSNQPQHF
V gene: TRBV4-1; J gene: TRBJ2-2; CDR3 protein: CASSQFRDRGTGELFF
V gene: TRBV29-1; J gene: TRBJ1-1; CDR3 protein: CSVLPDRGRTEAFF
V gene: TRBV15; J gene: TRBJ1-6; CDR3 protein: CATELGSSYNSPLHF
V gene: TRBV7-2; J gene: TRBJ2-3; CDR3 protein: CASSFKEGLPGGGSDTQYF
V gene: TRBV10-1; J gene: TRBJ1-4; CDR3 protein: CASSLDSEKLFF
V gene: TRBV6-5; J gene: TRBJ1-3; CDR3 protein: CASSRGMSSGNTIYF
V gene: TRBV27; J gene: TRBJ1-2; CDR3 protein: CASSLKIPPPYGYTF
V gene: TRBV21-1; J gene: TRBJ1-2; CDR3 protein: CASSRSYGYTF
V gene: TRBV6-5; J gene: TRBJ2-5; CDR3 protein: CASSYGDPRETQYF
V gene: TRBV10-1; J gene: TRBJ2-2; CDR3 protein: CASRDSSTGELFF
V gene: TRBV7-8; J gene: TRBJ2-1; CDR3 protein: CASSLLQEQFF
V gene: TRBV7-9; J gene: TRBJ1-1; CDR3 protein: CASSLPEGANTEAFF
V gene: TRBV28; J gene: TRBJ2-5; CDR3 protein: CASSSFTRGGSGETQYF
V gene: TRBV3-1/TRBV3-2; J gene: TRBJ2-1; CDR3 protein: CASSQDLDNEQFF
V gene: TRBV30; J gene: TRBJ2-1; CDR3 protein: CAWSVLRGGNEQFF
V gene: TRBV19; J gene: TRBJ2-2; CDR3 protein: CASSFGTGASTNTGELFF
V gene: TRBV10-3; J gene: TRBJ1-5; CDR3 protein: CATGTSDQPQHF
V gene: TRBV18; J gene: TRBJ2-3; CDR3 protein: CASSPTATDTQYF
V gene: TRBV5-1; J gene: TRBJ1-2; CDR3 protein: CASSLGTGQYGYTF
V gene: TRBV2; J gene: TRBJ2-1; CDR3 protein: CASSEYTPGQQFF
V gene: TRBV28; J gene: TRBJ2-4; CDR3 protein: CASSLPSGGLAKNIQYF
V gene: TRBV6-5; J gene: TRBJ2-3; CDR3 protein: CASSPPGTDWDTQYF
V gene: TRBV19; J gene: TRBJ1-2; CDR3 protein: CASSVDRGSLDGYTF
V gene: TRBV7-9; J gene: TRBJ1-3; CDR3 protein: CASSAVQVSGNTIYF
V gene: TRBV24-1; J gene: TRBJ1-2; CDR3 protein: CATSDKGALFGTYGYTF
V gene: TRBV5-1; J gene: TRBJ1-2; CDR3 protein: CASSLGPVRNYGYTF
V gene: TRBV7-3; J gene: TRBJ2-1; CDR3 protein: CASSGGPGGGDYNEQFF
V gene: TRBV9; J gene: TRBJ1-1; CDR3 protein: CASSVVSPGKRTEAFF
V gene: TRBV19; J gene: TRBJ1-5; CDR3 protein: CASSGQRGNQPQHF
V gene: TRBV6-2/TRBV6-3; J gene: TRBJ1-2; CDR3 protein: CASSHPGGNYGYTF
V gene: TRBV18; J gene: TRBJ2-2; CDR3 protein: CASSPTSFGTGELFF
V gene: TRBV6-5; J gene: TRBJ1-4; CDR3 protein: CASSEGETNEKLFF
V gene: TRBV11-2; J gene: TRBJ2-1; CDR3 protein: CASSFLSRALWEQFF